Listed below are T cell receptor beta chains from one sample, sequenced in a study of cytomegalovirus exposure and HLA in healthy donors. Sequencing used immunoSEQ multiplex PCR; TCRdb keeps in-frame clones, though not all of them. The sample consists of 150,000 or so clones, just over 70% of them appearing once. Sequenced material: PBMCs. Receptor source: a human donor in good health. CDR3s leave out the opening cysteine and the closing phenylalanine or tryptophan. Each record gives: clone size, J gene, V gene, CDR3 protein. Rows give clone size only sometimes, using once, few, many, or a class for an expanded clone.

NA,TRBJ1-5,TRBV11-2,ASSYQGHQPQH
few,TRBJ1-1,TRBV27,ASSLSVGGWAF
NA,TRBJ2-3,TRBV4-1,ASSHPSPVVTDTQY
NA,TRBJ2-7,TRBV29-1,SVGTDYEQY
NA,TRBJ1-1,TRBV6-6,ASSYRQGEAF
NA,TRBJ2-3,TRBV10-3,AISGGLAGTDTQY
few,TRBJ2-2,TRBV6-4,ASSDRESGELF
NA,TRBJ2-1,TRBV5-1,ASSFTSGGNYNEQF
NA,TRBJ1-4,TRBV2,ASSESASPGTNEKLF
NA,TRBJ2-7,TRBV4-1,ASSLPGRTYEQY
few,TRBJ1-6,TRBV7-9,ASSRDTANSPLH